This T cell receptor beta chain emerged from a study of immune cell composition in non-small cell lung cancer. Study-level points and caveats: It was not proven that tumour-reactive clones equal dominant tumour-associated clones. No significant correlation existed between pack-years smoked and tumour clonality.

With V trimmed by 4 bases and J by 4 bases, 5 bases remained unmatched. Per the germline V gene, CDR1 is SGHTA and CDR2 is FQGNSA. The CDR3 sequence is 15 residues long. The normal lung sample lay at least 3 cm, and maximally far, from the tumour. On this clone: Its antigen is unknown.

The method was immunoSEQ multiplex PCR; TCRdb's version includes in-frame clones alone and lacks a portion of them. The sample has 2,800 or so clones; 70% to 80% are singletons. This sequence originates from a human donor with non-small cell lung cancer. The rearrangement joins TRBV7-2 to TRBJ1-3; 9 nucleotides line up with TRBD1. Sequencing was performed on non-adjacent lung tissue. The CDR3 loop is CASSSRTGEGNTIYF. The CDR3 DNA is TGTGCCAGCAGCTCTAGGACAGGGGAAGGAAACACCATATATTTT.